The 10 T cell receptor beta chains below were found in one sample sequenced in a study of blood T cells in healthy people across ages. For the second PCR, which ran for about 6 to 11 cycles, a sample-barcoded 5' primer and a J-beta primer mix were used. TCRdb re-called the 5' RACE reads through MiXCR, storing one row per CDR3 protein. Among about 1.8 million distinct CDR3 sequences listed, around 50% were seen once. The specimen was blood. The receptors were sampled from a middle-aged woman in good health.

The chain employs TRBV27 and TRBJ2-5; D uncertain. The CDR3 is 13 amino acids. Trimming took 5 bases from V and 5 from J, leaving 12 bases between them. Germline V gives CDR1 MNHEY, CDR2 SMNVEV (reference sequence). The CDR3 loop reads CASSVGMTETQYF. CDR3 in DNA: TGTGCCAGCAGTGTAGGGATGACGGAGACCCAGTACTTC.

This clonotype was seen only a few times. The chain uses TRBV5-1 and TRBJ1-2; 7 bases are shared with TRBD1. CDR1 SGHRS and CDR2 YFSETQ come from the germline V gene. The CDR3 runs 16 residues. V gave up 0 bases and J gave up 3 bases; unmatched junction bases: 8. The CDR3 loop is CASSLVTTGRDYGYTF. CDR3 in DNA: TGCGCCAGCAGCTTGGTAACGACAGGGAGGGACTATGGCTACACCTTC.

The chain couples TRBV20-1 to TRBJ2-3, with TRBD2 matching over 7 bases. V was pared by 3 bases and J by 2 bases, with 5 bases of the junction left unmatched. From germline, CDR1 is DFQATT and CDR2 SNEGSKA (reference sequence). This CDR3 is built from 14 residues. CDR3 nucleotide sequence: TGCAGTGCTAGTAGACTAGCCCCCACAGATACGCAGTATTTT. Translation gives CSASRLAPTDTQYF.

This clonotype was counted between two and nine times. The chain combines TRBV6-2 or TRBV6-3 with TRBJ2-1; 8 bases match TRBD1. Germline loops: CDR1 MNHEY, CDR2 SVGEGT. The CDR3 length is 15 residues. J was trimmed by 8 bases and V by 5 bases; bases with no gene match: 11. Written as DNA, the CDR3 is TGTGCCAGCAGTCCCTGGACAGGGTCGAGCGATGAGCAGTTCTTC. It yields the protein CASSPWTGSSDEQFF.

The chain couples TRBV3-1 to TRBJ1-1; D is uncertain. Germline V gene lookup returns CDR1 LGHDT and CDR2 YNNKEL (reference sequence). V lost 3 bases and J lost 0, with 8 bases in between. The CDR3 length is 14 residues. CDR3 in amino acids: CASSHGGMNTEAFF. In DNA, the CDR3 is TGTGCCAGCAGCCACGGAGGCATGAACACTGAAGCTTTCTTT.

This clonotype was counted only a few times. V gene TRBV28 combines with J gene TRBJ1-5; D unclear. The V gene lost 5 bases and the J gene lost 6 bases, with 17 bases spanning the gap. The germline V gene has CDR1 MDHEN and CDR2 SYDVKM. CDR3 length equals 15 residues. The CDR3 sequence is CASSLRAGGGQPQHF. Here the CDR3 DNA reads TGTGCCAGCAGTCTCCGGGCCGGCGGAGGTCAGCCCCAGCATTTT.

This chain connects TRBV6-6 to TRBJ2-3; 11 nucleotides agree with TRBD1. J gave up 3 bases and V 0 bases, and 5 bases lay outside the gene matches. CDR1 is MNHNY, CDR2 SVGAGI, per germline (reference sequence). The CDR3 is 17 amino acids. DNA for the CDR3: TGTGCCAGCAGTTACTCGACGGGGACAGGGGGGACAGATACGCAGTATTTT. This encodes CASSYSTGTGGTDTQYF.

The chain recombines TRBV27 with TRBJ1-2; D gene unclear. CDR1 and CDR2 (germline): MNHEY, SMNVEV (reference sequence). V was cut by 5 bases and J by 1 base, with 5 bases left in between. The CDR3 covers 12 residues. The CDR3 loop is CASSDVNYGYTF. The CDR3 DNA sequence: TGTGCCAGCAGTGACGTTAACTATGGCTACACCTTC.

This clonotype was recorded a few times. V is TRBV14 and J is TRBJ2-7; D unresolved. The CDR3 sequence is 14 residues long. Germline-derived CDR1 and CDR2 are SGHDN and FVKESK. V dropped 2 bases and J dropped 3 bases, with 11 bases sitting between them. For the CDR3, the DNA is TGTGCCAGCAGCCAACCACAAGAACTCTACGAGCAGTACTTC. Translation: CASSQPQELYEQYF.

This clonotype occurred a few times. This CDR3 reads CASSSGGGPYNEQFF. CDR3 in DNA: TGTGCCAGCAGCTCCGGAGGGGGACCCTACAATGAGCAGTTCTTC. The chain joins TRBV12-3 or TRBV12-4 to TRBJ2-1; the D gene could be TRBD1 or TRBD2 (6 bases each). This CDR3 is 15 amino acids long. Trimming stripped 6 bases from V and 2 bases from J, with 14 bases between.